The TCR beta chain described here comes from a study of shared clonotypes between healthy human individuals. In the study overall: A donor's plate count was three for CD4 naive and three for CD4 memory; CD8 naive had two and CD8 memory one.

The CDR3 totals 13 residues. V gave up 4 bases and J gave up 2 bases, with 9 bases separating them. CDR1 is MNHEY and CDR2 is SMNVEV in the germline V gene (reference sequence). In the naive CD8 group, cells lacked CD45RO and were positively selected for CCR7, so terminally differentiated effector memory CD45RA+ cells were left out. As for this clone: Its target is unknown.

Clones were read by immunoSEQ multiplex PCR, and TCRdb kept only the in-frame ones, dropping some. The sample has roughly 650,000 clones, around 96% seen once. Findings of the study overall: Tissue TCR repertoires likely differ from these blood-only repertoires.

This clonotype was sampled from a woman in her thirties in good health. Sequenced material: naive CD8+ T cells sorted from blood. The J gene is TRBJ2-7, the V gene TRBV27; D is perhaps TRBD2 (5 bases). Here the CDR3 reads CASSYGVAYEQYF. The CDR3 DNA reads as TGTGCCAGCAGTTACGGGGTCGCCTACGAGCAGTACTTC.